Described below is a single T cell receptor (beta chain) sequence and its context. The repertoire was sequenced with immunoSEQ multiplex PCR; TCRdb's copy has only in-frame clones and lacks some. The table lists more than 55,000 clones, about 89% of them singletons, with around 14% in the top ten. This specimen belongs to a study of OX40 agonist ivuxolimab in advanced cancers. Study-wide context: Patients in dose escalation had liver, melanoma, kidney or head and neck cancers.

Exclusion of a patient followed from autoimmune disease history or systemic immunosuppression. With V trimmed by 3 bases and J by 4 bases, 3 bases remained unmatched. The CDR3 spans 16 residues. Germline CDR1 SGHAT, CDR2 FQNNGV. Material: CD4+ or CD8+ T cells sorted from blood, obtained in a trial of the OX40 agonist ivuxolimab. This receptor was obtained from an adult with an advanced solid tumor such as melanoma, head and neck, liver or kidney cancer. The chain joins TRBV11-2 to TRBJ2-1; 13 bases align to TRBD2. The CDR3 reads CASSFGLAGVYNEQFF. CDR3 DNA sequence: TGTGCCAGCAGCTTCGGACTAGCGGGAGTATACAATGAGCAGTTCTTC.